This T cell receptor beta chain was obtained from a study of cytomegalovirus exposure and HLA in healthy donors listed by TCRdb under 2017. At the level of the whole study: According to an earlier analysis of a few hundred of the donors, about 179 million T cells yielded 95 million to 140 million unique TCR beta sequences and approximately 300 Gb of sequence data. The study profiled the T cell repertoires of under 850 subjects by immunosequencing and related them to cytomegalovirus serostatus. The genetic ancestry cluster associated with self-reported Caucasian donors included 81% of the approximately 410 genotyped donors. Alongside the repertoire data, information on donor age, sex, ethnicity and CMV serostatus was compiled. In the later analysis, no new phenotypic data were used to find candidate immune exposures; instead, reliance was placed on TCR beta sequences and their occurrence across donors. An early release that covered about 640 HLA-typed donors contained approximately 300 gigabases of sequencing data and 80 million or so unique TCR sequences. The aim of the study was to test whether cataloging public T cell receptors could identify signatures of past pathogen exposure. Along with the approximately 700-subject first cohort, a separate validation cohort of over a hundred different subjects was used. About five DR-DQ haplotypes were handled as single units for association and clustering because linkage in the cohort was strong. Every discovery cohort repertoire had been produced on one sequencing platform. The study combined high-throughput TCR immunosequencing, statistical association of individual TCRs with disease status, and machine learning to predict cytomegalovirus infection status. HLA typing included class I and class II loci at four-digit resolution. Among 398 genotyped donors of the cohort, an average of about 240,000 unique TCR beta nucleotide sequences were sequenced per donor, around 20% of them non-productive. A later genetic analysis used genome-wide SNP genotypes for 398 of the 666 donors, treating that subset as a discovery cohort. Typing coverage varied by locus: roughly 629-640 donors for A, B, C, DRB1 and DQB1; roughly 520 for DQA1; around 610 for DPA1; about 450 for DPB1. An earlier analysis of some 600 of the donors applied high-throughput TCR beta sequencing to assess whether each TCR beta V gene segment acted as functional or pseudogenic. To study patterns of TCR occurrence, a later analysis re-analyzed previously published TCR beta repertoires from 550 to 800 donors and added high-resolution HLA genotyping. The full study reports these points: In a later analysis, TCR association rates were found to vary across HLA loci, with the most associated TCRs seen for DRB1 alleles and the fewest for HLA-C alleles. In this cohort, only TCR beta chains were sequenced, and detectable features were limited by the absence of alpha or paired-chain data. In an earlier analysis of approximately 600 of the donors, most TCR beta V segments were observed in productive rearrangements about 90% or about 30% of the time, broadly matching IMGT annotations. The study gave a list of 150 to 200 TCR beta chains associated with cytomegalovirus. A further reported finding was that TCR beta sequences accurately predicted the HLA-A and HLA-B alleles for most subjects in the first cohort. Because counts were too low, some 17 rarely observed V segments, including chromosome 9 orphons, were left out of the earlier analysis of a few hundred of the donors. V-gene and J-gene trimming of TCR beta chains was associated with a missense DCLRE1C variant in a later genetic analysis, and the association was replicated in an independent cohort. The classifier was reported to diagnose cytomegalovirus status with high specificity and sensitivity in both the original cohort and the validation cohort. A later analysis associated 15,000 to 20,000 TCR beta sequences with specific HLA alleles at a false discovery rate of 0.05. The authors suggested that the approach could potentially be generalized to other disease states and immunological phenotypes. Immune exposure information for the cohort was limited to CMV serostatus. A cluster of highly shared sequence variants was judged likely to be a technical artifact of the sequencing pipeline. Most TCR sequences were observed very rarely across donors, whereas some public TCRs were present in many individuals. Because HLA typing was missing for some donors at each locus, association tests included only the typed subset. The presence/absence analyses assumed that sequencing depth was roughly uniform across donors, and that assumption may not be true. Strong co-occurrence of HLA alleles, especially DR and DQ, made assigning TCR associations to individual alleles difficult. According to a later analysis, most CMV-associated TCR beta chains appeared to be HLA-restricted, and the HLA associations seemed to be driven largely by CMV exposure. A later analysis reported that several top co-occurrence clusters appeared linked to parvovirus B19, influenza, CMV and Epstein-Barr virus. In a later genetic analysis, fewer N-insertions in productive TCRs were reported among donors in an Asian-associated ancestry cluster than the roughly 640-donor mean. Three of the identified cytomegalovirus-associated TCR beta chains were confirmed in vitro to be specific for cytomegalovirus antigens. Because the 87-base-pair reads could not distinguish some IMGT-functional V segments, including TRBV6-2 and TRBV6-3, those segments were excluded. In a later analysis, HLA-associated TCR beta chains were found to be more clonally expanded and to have lower generation probabilities than equally common non-associated chains. Linkage disequilibrium might explain the correlated functional status among segregating V segments, but an unknown experimental factor could not be ruled out.

Per the germline V gene, SGHTS is the CDR1 and YDEGEE is the CDR2. Inclusive of the bounding cysteine and phenylalanine, the CDR3 is 15 residues long. Only the CDR3 region is kept as DNA, spanning 45 bases read in frame from base 1. The junction carries 19 bases between V and J, which are trimmed by 4 bases and 5 bases respectively. The library was built by means of the immunoSEQ multiplex PCR assay. The multiplex PCR relied on a mix of 60 forward primers for TCR Vbeta segments and 13 reverse primers for TCR Jbeta segments. Amplification of the CDR3 region of rearranged TCR beta genes was performed with a multiplex PCR assay on genomic DNA. Amplified TCR beta libraries were sequenced as 87-base-pair reads on the Illumina HiSeq System. Concerning the study's data processing: Across the 670 or so repertoires, a later analysis counted some 80 million unique TCR beta chains, 9.5 million to 12 million of which were shared by at least two donors. To remove PCR and sequencing errors, raw reads were error-corrected and collapsed into unique sequences using a nearest-neighbor algorithm that merged closely related sequences. CDR3 sequences were aligned to IMGT reference sequences to assign V, D and J gene segments. For a sequence to be retained, a match of at least six nucleotides was required to both a V gene segment and a J gene segment. A rearrangement counted as productive if the CDR3 had no stop codons and remained in frame with V and J, and every other rearrangement counted as non-productive. CDR3 was defined by IMGT convention, running from the second conserved V-encoded cysteine to the conserved J-encoded phenylalanine. The earlier analysis of about 560 of the donors excluded any sequence lacking an unambiguous match to a single V gene segment. An earlier analysis of a few hundred of the donors called V segments functional above 56.7% productive rearrangements and segregating when the between-donor standard deviation exceeded 5%. A statistical classification framework was built for diagnosing cytomegalovirus status from the catalog of TCR beta chain sequences. In a later analysis, TCR nucleotide sequences were compared against IMGT/GENE-DB human TR gene sequences so that V and J genes could be assigned. Using the TCRdist pipeline, a later analysis assigned CDR3 sequences along with most-parsimonious VDJ recombination scenarios. A later analysis defined each TCR beta chain by its CDR3 amino acid sequence plus V-gene family, and excluded reads lacking a unique V-gene family. A later analysis removed 500 to 650 highly shared, low-generation-probability nucleotide sequences to deal with suspected cross-contamination and a sequencing artifact. A later analysis calculated a clonal expansion index for each public chain from normalized within-repertoire ranks of inferred template counts. A later analysis computed generation probabilities with a VDJ recombination model fitted to out-of-frame rearrangements, and checked the results against IGoR. Hypergeometric tests were used in a later analysis to score TCR-TCR, TCR-HLA and TCR-CMV co-occurrence, with a repertoire-size bias correction applied to the TCR pairs. In a later analysis, false discovery rates were estimated by permuting HLA or CMV assignments 20 times. A later analysis grouped co-occurring TCRs with DBSCAN, adding TCRdist sequence similarity when clustering within HLA-allele-positive subsets. For co-occurrence clustering, repertoires with fewer than 30,000 or more than 120,000 public chains were excluded, along with a handful of repertoires with anomalous nucleotide sharing. In TCRdb, the immuneACCESS table is reduced to in-frame sequences with V and J assigned. These tables do not hold every clone; where another copy was compared, an unresolved V gene accounts for under half, and the others remain unexplained. V, J and clone size derive from that table, while D and trimming were established from the DNA sequence. This sample is represented by about 220,000 clones; about 81% of them were singletons. The ten largest make up over 5% of the sample.

About this clone: Its binding antigen is unknown. Base qualities are missing; no much larger clone stands one base away.

The cohort consisted of 600 or so healthy bone marrow donors. At the time of sampling, every cohort member was nominally healthy, though immune exposures that went unrecorded were likely present. The donor was CMV seropositive and belonged to the group of 270 or so seropositive cohort members. A peripheral blood sample was collected from each donor, and TCR beta sequencing was performed on peripheral blood mononuclear cells. Genomic DNA was extracted from the blood cell samples with the Qiagen DNeasy Blood Extraction Kit. The sequence was collected from a woman aged 35 to 49 in good health and CMV-seropositive. The V gene is TRBV5-8 and the J gene is TRBJ2-7, with TRBD1 tentatively as D gene (6 bases match). The sequenced sample was PBMCs. DNA sequence: TGTGCCAGCAGCCACGGGGACAACCCGGGCCACGAGCAGTACTTC. It translates as CASSHGDNPGHEQYF.